This TCR beta chain was found in a study of blood T cell repertoires in COVID-19. Study in general: The samples span acute and convalescent COVID-19 from the United States, Italy and Spain. Sample material is recorded as cDNA or gDNA derived from T cells, B-cell-depleted T cells, or PBMCs.

Original analysis: Amplification with reference gene primers provided the estimates of nucleated cell counts. TCRdb keeps only in-frame clones here, not all; method: immunoSEQ multiplex PCR. The DNA was the basis for D and trimming; V, J and clone size are from that table. The sample includes more than 30,000 clones, about 85% of them seen just once. Germline CDR1 is SGHRS and CDR2 is YFSETQ. V was pared by 1 base and J by 1 base, with 1 base of the junction left unmatched. The CDR3 sequence is 15 residues long. Sequenced material: peripheral blood. The chain is built from TRBV5-1 and TRBJ2-7, with 11 bases that match TRBD2. This receptor was obtained from a woman aged 80 or older with active or convalescent COVID-19. The CDR3 loop is CASSLSSGGSYEQYF. The CDR3 DNA reads TGCGCCAGCAGCTTGTCTAGCGGGGGGTCCTACGAGCAGTACTTC.